These T cell receptor beta chains were read from a single sample in a study of response to subunit inactivated influenza vaccine. TCRdb itself ran the RT-PCR reads through MiXCR, one entry per CDR3 protein. The table shows almost 250,000 distinct CDR3 sequences, with more than 10% occurring only once. The specimen comprised non-naive T cells sorted from PBMCs, sampled approximately 15 days before vaccination. Receptor source: a man aged 45-65 years who received an inactivated influenza vaccine. Both conserved end residues are part of each CDR3. Fields, in order: D gene, J gene, clone size, V gene, CDR3 protein, CDR3 DNA. The D gene is left open where the match is weak. Rows give clone size only sometimes, using once, few, many, or a class for an expanded clone.

-,TRBJ2-1,-,TRBV5-1,CASSSRGMGSYNEQFF,TGCGCCAGCAGCTCGAGGGGTATGGGCTCCTACAATGAGCAGTTCTTC
TRBD1,TRBJ1-4,-,TRBV6-5,CASSSHRGNEKLFF,TGTGCCAGCAGTTCCCACAGGGGAAATGAAAAACTGTTTTTT
-,TRBJ2-7,many,TRBV5-1,CASSFGVEQYF,TGCGCCAGCAGCTTCGGCGTAGAGCAGTACTTC
-,TRBJ1-5,few,TRBV20-1,CSARETGSRNQPQHF,TGCAGTGCTAGAGAGACGGGCTCTCGCAATCAGCCCCAGCATTTT
-,TRBJ2-1,few,TRBV6-5,CASNLVRGSYNEQFF,TGTGCCAGCAATTTAGTCCGGGGCTCCTACAATGAGCAGTTCTTC
-,TRBJ2-2,-,TRBV7-9,CASSLGSKTGELFF,TGTGCCAGCAGCTTAGGTTCCAAGACCGGGGAGCTGTTTTTT
TRBD1,TRBJ1-1,many,TRBV11-2,CASSPTGQGSTEAFF,TGTGCCAGCAGCCCAACGGGACAGGGGTCCACTGAAGCTTTCTTT
TRBD2,TRBJ2-3,-,TRBV11-2,CASSRGLAGGRGTDTQYF,TGTGCCAGCAGCCGTGGACTAGCGGGGGGCCGGGGCACAGATACGCAGTATTTT
TRBD2,TRBJ2-1,few,TRBV11-2,CASSLPRASGRHEQFF,TGTGCCAGCAGCTTACCCCGGGCTAGCGGGAGACATGAGCAGTTCTTC
-,TRBJ2-1,-,TRBV11-2,CASSDGIRRAFF,TGTGCCAGCAGCGACGGGATTCGACGCGCGTTCTTC
-,TRBJ2-3,few,TRBV12-3/TRBV12-4,CASSPGRTRRFGDTQYF,TGTGCCAGCAGTCCGGGCCGGACTCGTAGATTTGGAGATACGCAGTATTTT
TRBD1,TRBJ1-2,many,TRBV20-1,CSARPIYRGEYGYTF,TGCAGTGCTAGGCCTATCTACAGGGGCGAGTATGGCTACACCTTC
-,TRBJ1-2,few,TRBV6-5,CASSSLQAVGGYGYTF,TGTGCCAGCAGTTCACTCCAGGCCGTAGGGGGCTATGGCTACACCTTC
-,TRBJ1-5,-,TRBV7-2,CASSPMVGADQPQHF,TGTGCCAGCAGCCCGATGGTGGGGGCCGATCAGCCCCAGCATTTT
TRBD2,TRBJ2-3,-,TRBV7-1,CASSSDRGGSPLAGGSTDTQYF,TGTGCCAGCAGCTCCGACAGGGGGGGATCACCGCTAGCGGGAGGGAGCACAGATACGCAGTATTTT
TRBD1,TRBJ1-1,-,TRBV28,CASTSMGQVLRAFF,TGTGCCAGCACCTCAATGGGACAGGTCTTACGAGCTTTCTTT
TRBD2,TRBJ2-1,few,TRBV20-1,CSATLPVGAGVYNEQFF,TGCAGTGCTACACTCCCGGTGGGAGCGGGAGTCTACAATGAGCAGTTCTTC
-,TRBJ2-5,few,TRBV9,CASSASVGETQYF,TGTGCCAGCAGCGCTAGTGTGGGAGAGACCCAGTACTTC
-,TRBJ1-3,-,TRBV7-2,CASSLNPRNTIYF,TGTGCCAGCAGCTTAAACCCGCGAAACACCATATATTTT
TRBD2,TRBJ2-1,many,TRBV4-1,CASSQDRAGGPYNEQFF,TGCGCCAGCAGCCAAGATCGGGCGGGAGGGCCCTACAATGAGCAGTTCTTC
-,TRBJ2-7,many,TRBV4-2,CASSQDLGTPESYEQYF,TGTGCCAGCAGCCAAGATCTAGGGACACCGGAATCCTACGAGCAGTACTTC
-,TRBJ2-1,few,TRBV2,CASSESFEQFF,TGTGCCAGCTCCGAATCGTTTGAGCAGTTCTTC